The sample holds many counts of the clone carrying this T cell receptor beta chain. The CDR3 is 15 amino acids. Germline V gene sequence: CDR1 MNHEY, CDR2 SMNVEV (reference sequence). V trimming: 3 bases; J trimming: 4 bases; junction bases outside the gene matches: 5. It was with previously described methods and listed TCR primers that bulk TCR libraries were made. TCRdb reanalysed the PCR reads using MiXCR and keeps one entry per CDR3 protein. Here the sample spans 60,000 to 70,000 distinct CDR3 sequences, around 17% being singletons. This entry belongs to a study of molecular identifiers for immune sequencing clone quantification.

The sample consisted of naive CD8+ T cells from blood, with Jurkat cell RNA spiked in. This sample's subset: FACS-sorted CD8+CD4-CCR7+CD45RA+ naive T cells. The chain combines TRBV27 with TRBJ2-2; 7 bases are shared with TRBD1. The sequence was collected from a human donor in good health. Some libraries in this study had Jurkat cell RNA spiked in. The CDR3 region has the DNA TGTGCCAGCAGTTTCGACAGGGATAGCACCGGGGAGCTGTTTTTT. Translated: CASSFDRDSTGELFF.